The rows below give T cell receptor beta chains drawn from one sample of a study of identifying expanded T cells in peripheral blood. The protocol was immunoSEQ multiplex PCR, while the TCRdb copy is restricted to in-frame clones and leaves out a portion. Among approximately 120,000 clones, about nine tenths were seen once, and the ten largest hold 7% to 9%. Sequenced: blood. The receptor source for this set is a person between 18 and 75 years old in good health. Each CDR3 is given with its conserved first and last residue. A D gene is named only where the DNA matches it firmly. Size is omitted from some rows. Given values are once, few, many or a class for expanded clones.

>TRBJ2-7|NA|TRBD2|TRBV10-3
TGTACCATCAAGGACCCCGGGACTACCTCCTACGAGCAGTACTTC
CTIKDPGTTSYEQYF
>TRBJ2-3|NA|TRBD2|TRBV7-9
TGTGCCAGCAGCTTAGGTGGTGCGGGGGGGCAGAAAAGCACAGATACGCAGTATTTT
CASSLGGAGGQKSTDTQYF
>TRBJ2-3|NA|NA|TRBV18
TGTGCCAGCTCACCACCACACCCAAGCACAGATACGCAGTATTTT
CASSPPHPSTDTQYF
>TRBJ2-7|once|NA|TRBV27
TGTGCCAGCAGTTTATCATTGGGGCTGGGTGACGAGCAGTACTTC
CASSLSLGLGDEQYF
>TRBJ1-1|few|NA|TRBV6-4
TGTGCCAGCAAATTCCAGGAGAACACTGAAGCTTTCTTT
CASKFQENTEAFF
>TRBJ2-1|NA|TRBD2|TRBV28
TGTGCCAGCAGGAAAACTAGCGGGAGAGTTCATGAGCAGTTCTTC
CASRKTSGRVHEQFF
>TRBJ2-1|NA|NA|TRBV18
TGTGCCAGCTCACTTATGGGGGGAAGGGATGAGCAGTTCTTC
CASSLMGGRDEQFF
>TRBJ1-2|NA|NA|TRBV29-1
TGCAGCGCCCGGGGGACGGAAAACTATGGCTACACCTTC
CSARGTENYGYTF
>TRBJ1-5|NA|NA|TRBV7-9
TGTGCCAGCAGCTTACTCAATCAGCCCCAGCATTTT
CASSLLNQPQHF
>TRBJ1-2|NA|NA|TRBV19
TGTGCCAGTTCCCCGGGTCAAGGGAACTATGGCTACACCTTC
CASSPGQGNYGYTF
>TRBJ2-7|NA|TRBD2|TRBV5-1
TGCGCCAGCAGAGGACTAGCGGGAGCACTATACGAGCAGTACTTC
CASRGLAGALYEQYF
>TRBJ2-5|NA|TRBD1|TRBV5-1
TGCGCCAGCACCGCTGGGACAGGGAAAGAGACCCAGTACTTC
CASTAGTGKETQYF
>TRBJ2-7|NA|NA|TRBV28
TGTGCCAGCAGTAGCTCCGGGGGCGCTAATAGGTACGAGCAGTACTTC
CASSSSGGANRYEQYF
>TRBJ1-1|NA|NA|TRBV30
TGTGCCTGGAGTCGGGGAGAGTGGGAAGCTTTCTTT
CAWSRGEWEAFF
>TRBJ2-5|NA|NA|TRBV4-1
TGCGCCAGCAGCCGCCCCCAGGACGTGGGAGAGACCCAGTACTTC
CASSRPQDVGETQYF
>TRBJ1-2|few|NA|TRBV6-6
TGTGCCAGCAGTTACATCAGCAGGGCCACAAACTATGGCTACACCTTC
CASSYISRATNYGYTF
>TRBJ2-1|NA|TRBD2|TRBV19
TGTGCCAGTAGTATCCGCCGGGCTAGCGGGAACAATGAGCAGTTCTTC
CASSIRRASGNNEQFF
>TRBJ2-1|NA|NA|TRBV9
TGTGCCAGCAGCCTTCGGACGCACAATGAGCAGTTCTTC
CASSLRTHNEQFF
>TRBJ2-7|NA|TRBD2|TRBV5-1
TGCGCCAGCAGCGATCCTAGCGGGATTGTCTACGAGCAGTACTTC
CASSDPSGIVYEQYF
>TRBJ2-5|NA|NA|TRBV5-4
TGTGCCAGCAGACCCGGAGGAAGGTACCAAGAGACCCAGTACTTC
CASRPGGRYQETQYF
>TRBJ2-7|NA|NA|TRBV18
TGTGCCAGCTCACCAAGGTCTAGCGATCGACGTTACGAGCAGTACTTC
CASSPRSSDRRYEQYF
>TRBJ2-3|NA|NA|TRBV29-1
TGCAGCGTTGGGGAGGACAGACCAGATACGCAGTATTTT
CSVGEDRPDTQYF
>TRBJ2-7|NA|TRBD1|TRBV4-3
TGCGCCAGCAGCCGGACAGGGGGATCCTACGAGCAGTACTTC
CASSRTGGSYEQYF
>TRBJ2-1|NA|TRBD1|TRBV5-4
TGTGCCAGCAGCCCCGGACAGGTCTACAATGAGCAGTTCTTC
CASSPGQVYNEQFF
>TRBJ2-6|few|NA|TRBV5-5
TGTGCCAGCAGCAGGGCCTGGAACTCTGGGGCCAACGTCCTGACTTTC
CASSRAWNSGANVLTF
>TRBJ2-6|once|NA|TRBV5-1
TGCGCCAGCAGCTTGACGGTTTATGGGGCCAACGTCCTGACTTTC
CASSLTVYGANVLTF
>TRBJ1-2|few|NA|TRBV6-6
TGTGCCAGCAGCCACCTTAAAGGTTGGAAGGCGGAAGGCTACACCTTC
CASSHLKGWKAEGYTF
>TRBJ2-1|NA|TRBD1|TRBV14
TGTGCCAGCAGCCGAATAACAGGGGGCCAATACAATGAGCAGTTCTTC
CASSRITGGQYNEQFF
>TRBJ2-7|NA|NA|TRBV5-8
TGTGCCAGCAGCTTGTACTCGAGCCCTTACGAGCAGTACTTC
CASSLYSSPYEQYF
>TRBJ1-2|NA|TRBD1|TRBV30
TGTGCCTGGTCTACAACAGGGGGCTATGGCTACACCTTC
CAWSTTGGYGYTF
>TRBJ1-5|NA|NA|TRBV7-8
TGTGCCAGCAGCTTAGGGGGGCATAGCAATCAGCCCCAGCATTTT
CASSLGGHSNQPQHF
>TRBJ2-7|NA|TRBD1|TRBV7-9
TGTGCCACCCACCCCGGGACAGGGATCTACGAGCAGTACTTC
CATHPGTGIYEQYF
>TRBJ2-6|once|NA|TRBV28
TGTGCCAGCGGACAGCGGCCGGGGGCCAACGTCCTGACTTTC
CASGQRPGANVLTF
>TRBJ1-2|NA|TRBD1|TRBV28
TGTGCCAGCAGTCGGGGGACAGACCCATATGGCTACACCTTC
CASSRGTDPYGYTF
>TRBJ1-5|NA|NA|TRBV6-6
TGTGCCAGCAGTTACTCGGCGGGCCACCAGCATTTT
CASSYSAGHQHF
>TRBJ2-7|few|NA|TRBV2
TGTGCCAGCAGAACAGATGGGACGGAAGAATACTTC
CASRTDGTEEYF
>TRBJ1-5|NA|NA|TRBV19
TGTGCCAGTAAGAGGAGCAATCAGCCCCAGCATTTT
CASKRSNQPQHF
>TRBJ2-7|once|NA|TRBV6-5
TGTGCCAGCAGTGGCAGAATGGGCTCCTACGAGCAGTACTTC
CASSGRMGSYEQYF
>TRBJ2-2|few|NA|TRBV7-2
TGTGCCAGCAGCTTAGCGTTACAGGGAATCGGGGAGCTGTTTTTT
CASSLALQGIGELFF
>TRBJ1-1|once|NA|TRBV6-6
TGTGCCAGCAGTTACCGGGCCGGGACCAAACACTCTGAAGCTTTCTTT
CASSYRAGTKHSEAFF
>TRBJ2-3|once|NA|TRBV6-4
TGTGCCAGCAGTGATTTAGGGGGCACAGATACGCAGTATTTT
CASSDLGGTDTQYF
>TRBJ1-1|NA|NA|TRBV21-1
TGTGCCAGCAGCATTGGACTGTCTAATAACACTGAAGCTTTCTTT
CASSIGLSNNTEAFF
>TRBJ2-1|NA|TRBD1|TRBV14
TGTGCCAGCCGAGGAACCGGGACAGGTTTCAATGAGCAGTTCTTC
CASRGTGTGFNEQFF
>TRBJ2-2|NA|TRBD1|TRBV25-1
TGTGCCAGCAGAGGCCTGTACAGGGGGGAGAACACCGGGGAGCTGTTTTTT
CASRGLYRGENTGELFF
>TRBJ2-7|NA|NA|TRBV19
TGTGCCAGTAGTGGAGGGTATGGCTACGAGCAGTACTTC
CASSGGYGYEQYF
>TRBJ1-6|NA|TRBD1|TRBV6-5
TGTGCCAGCAGTTACCCGACAGGGAGTGGTAATTCACCCCTCCACTTT
CASSYPTGSGNSPLHF
>TRBJ1-6|once|NA|TRBV7-9
TGTGCCAGCAGCGGTGGAGAGAGCTCCTATAATTCACCCCTCCACTTT
CASSGGESSYNSPLHF
>TRBJ2-7|NA|TRBD2|TRBV14
TGTGCCAGCAGCCAAGATCGGACTAGCGGGAGCGAGCAGTACTTC
CASSQDRTSGSEQYF
>TRBJ1-5|NA|NA|TRBV21-1
TGTGCCAGCAGCAAAGAAGGGGAGGGGGACTTGCACAATCAGCCCCAGCATTTT
CASSKEGEGDLHNQPQHF
>TRBJ1-2|NA|TRBD1|TRBV11-2
TGTGCCAGCAGCTTGACAGGGGGGCACTATGGCTACACCTTC
CASSLTGGHYGYTF
>TRBJ1-5|NA|NA|TRBV7-2
TGTGCCCAGCAAGGTATCGCAGGGTACTCAAATCAGCCCCAGCATTTT
CAQQGIAGYSNQPQHF
>TRBJ2-1|NA|NA|TRBV11-2
TGTGCCAGCAGCTTCACGGCAGGGTACAATGCTGAGCAGTTCTTC
CASSFTAGYNAEQFF
>TRBJ2-5|NA|NA|TRBV29-1
TGCAGCGTTGAGGGGGAGTGGAAGACCCAGTACTTC
CSVEGEWKTQYF
>TRBJ2-3|NA|NA|TRBV29-1
TGCAGCGTTCCGGCAGGGGCCACAGATACGCAGTATTTT
CSVPAGATDTQYF
>TRBJ1-5|NA|TRBD1|TRBV12-5
TGTGCTAGTGGGACAGGGTATCAGCCCCAGCATTTT
CASGTGYQPQHF
>TRBJ2-1|NA|NA|TRBV28
TGTGCCAGCAGTTTACCTCGCCAGGGGGGGTATGAGCAGTTCTTC
CASSLPRQGGYEQFF
>TRBJ2-2|NA|TRBD2|TRBV10-3
TGTGCCATCAGTACTAGCGGGAGTCCCGGGGAGCTGTTTTTT
CAISTSGSPGELFF
>TRBJ1-2|NA|TRBD1|TRBV7-9
TGTGCCAGCCGCGGGGTACAGGGGACTCATGGCTACACCTTC
CASRGVQGTHGYTF
>TRBJ1-1|NA|NA|TRBV10-1
TGCGCCAGCAGTGGCGGGTTGAACACTGAAGCTTTCTTT
CASSGGLNTEAFF
>TRBJ2-3|NA|NA|TRBV5-8
TGTGCCAGCAGCCAAAGAGATACAGATACGCAGTATTTT
CASSQRDTDTQYF